This T cell receptor beta chain originates from a study of shared clonotypes between healthy human individuals. CDR1 and CDR2 from the germline V gene are SGHNT and YYREEE (reference sequence). Trimming took off 4 bases at V and 10 bases at J, with 14 bases between the two ends. The CDR3 has 12 amino acids. Points from the study as a whole: Blood was the only sampled material, and tissue repertoires likely differ.

Each cell subset's genomic DNA was divided evenly among several immunoSEQ plates. Produced via immunoSEQ multiplex PCR; TCRdb's table is partial and in-frame only. The sample has roughly 1,500,000 clones, about 98% seen once. About this clone: Its target is unknown.

The sequence came from a man between 25 and 39 years old in good health. The chain combines TRBV5-4 with TRBJ1-2; D gene unclear. Sample: naive CD4+ T cells sorted from blood. Subset meaning: CD45RA+ positively selected. CDR3 coding DNA: TGTGCCAGCAGCAGCGACTCCCGGAACTACACCTTC. Its translation: CASSSDSRNYTF.